This is a list of T cell receptor beta chains from one sample in a study of Ad26.COV2.S vaccination and SARS-CoV-2 variants. The data were produced by immunoSEQ multiplex PCR, yet TCRdb's version contains in-frame clones alone and is incomplete. The repertoire consists of over 350,000 clones, with around 85% occurring once and the leading ten covering roughly 3.2%. This material consisted of peripheral blood, taken in a trial of Ad26.COV2.S vaccine versus placebo. These receptors all stem from a person aged 18-65 years who received the Ad26.COV2.S COVID-19 vaccine or a placebo. The CDR3 runs from the conserved cysteine through the conserved F or W. A D gene is named only where the DNA matches it firmly. Clone size, where shown, is once, few, many, or a class for clones that have expanded.

TRBV12-3/TRBV12-4	-	TRBJ1-5	TRBD1	CASRRTGQRTEHF	TGTGCCAGCAGACGTACGGGACAGCGGACCGAGCATTTT
TRBV5-1	-	TRBJ2-5	-	CASSLGSETQYF	TGCGCCAGCAGCTTAGGTTCAGAGACCCAGTACTTC
TRBV7-9	once	TRBJ1-2	-	CASSLAWQPGVYGYTF	TGTGCCAGCAGCTTAGCGTGGCAGCCGGGGGTCTATGGCTACACCTTC
TRBV4-1	few	TRBJ1-5	-	CASSPGPPGAQHF	TGCGCCAGCAGCCCCGGGCCACCTGGGGCCCAGCATTTT
TRBV6-2/TRBV6-3	-	TRBJ2-1	TRBD2	CASSYSEGLLAGKYNEQFF	TGTGCCAGCAGTTACTCCGAAGGCCTCCTAGCGGGGAAATACAATGAGCAGTTCTTC
TRBV3-1/TRBV3-2	-	TRBJ1-2	-	CASSQPGQTPYGYTF	TGTGCCAGCAGCCAACCTGGACAGACCCCCTATGGCTACACCTTC
TRBV12-3/TRBV12-4	-	TRBJ1-3	-	CASSLMSGNTIYF	TGTGCCAGCAGTTTAATGTCTGGAAACACCATATATTTT
TRBV19	-	TRBJ1-2	TRBD1	CASSIFLGQGSRGYTF	TGTGCCAGTAGTATTTTCTTGGGACAGGGGTCGCGAGGCTACACCTTC
TRBV18	-	TRBJ1-1	-	CASSQKQGGDTEAFF	TGTGCCAGCTCACAAAAACAGGGTGGCGACACTGAAGCTTTCTTT
TRBV7-2	few	TRBJ2-1	-	CASSLHSSQRGNEQFF	TGTGCCAGCAGCCTCCACTCGAGCCAGAGGGGCAATGAGCAGTTCTTC
TRBV4-1	-	TRBJ1-1	-	CASSISPRDISGENTEAFF	TGCGCCAGCAGCATCTCTCCCCGGGACATAAGTGGGGAAAACACTGAAGCTTTCTTT
TRBV3-1/TRBV3-2	-	TRBJ2-1	TRBD2	CASSLPQSSGGYNEQFF	TGTGCCAGCAGCCTACCACAGTCCAGCGGGGGGTACAATGAGCAGTTCTTC
TRBV7-2	-	TRBJ2-3	-	CASSLVGTDTQYF	TGTGCCAGCAGCTTAGTTGGTACAGATACGCAGTATTTT
TRBV6-5	-	TRBJ2-1	TRBD1	CASNGQEQNEQFF	TGTGCCAGCAACGGACAGGAGCAGAATGAGCAGTTCTTC
TRBV6-5	-	TRBJ1-6	-	CASSYGTYGTLHF	TGTGCCAGCAGTTACGGGACTTACGGAACCCTCCACTTT
TRBV3-1/TRBV3-2	once	TRBJ1-2	-	CASSQEIGERGYTF	TGTGCCAGCAGCCAAGAAATAGGGGAGAGGGGCTACACCTTC
TRBV4-1	once	TRBJ2-3	TRBD2	CASSQFISGGARSTDTQYF	TGCGCCAGCAGCCAATTTATTAGCGGGGGGGCAAGGAGCACAGATACGCAGTATTTT
TRBV7-8	-	TRBJ1-2	TRBD1	CASSRVRQGIDYGYTF	TGTGCCAGCAGCCGAGTTCGACAGGGGATTGACTATGGCTACACCTTC
TRBV5-4	-	TRBJ2-7	TRBD1	CASSLERGRLEQYF	TGTGCCAGCAGCTTGGAAAGGGGGCGATTGGAGCAGTACTTC
TRBV7-2	-	TRBJ1-6	-	CASSLGARDSPLHF	TGTGCCAGCAGCTTAGGCGCCCGCGATTCACCCCTCCACTTT
TRBV5-6	-	TRBJ1-1	-	CASSRWGGTEAFF	TGTGCCAGCAGCCGGTGGGGAGGGACTGAAGCTTTCTTT
TRBV29-1	-	TRBJ1-1	-	CSVSEYNTEAFF	TGCAGCGTATCGGAGTATAACACTGAAGCTTTCTTT
TRBV5-1	-	TRBJ2-3	TRBD2	CASSVRGGTDTQYF	TGCGCCAGCAGCGTGCGGGGGGGCACAGATACGCAGTATTTT
TRBV6-1	-	TRBJ1-1	-	CASSEWELGTEAFF	TGTGCCAGCAGTGAGTGGGAGCTGGGCACTGAAGCTTTCTTT
TRBV5-8	-	TRBJ1-3	-	CASSSRGGSFSGNTIYF	TGTGCCAGCAGCTCCCGGGGGGGCTCATTCTCTGGAAACACCATATATTTT
TRBV25-1	few	TRBJ1-3	-	CASSRGANTIYF	TGTGCCAGCAGTAGGGGTGCGAACACCATATATTTT